This TCR beta chain originates from a study of blood T cell repertoires in COVID-19. Background on the study: Material from acute and convalescent COVID-19 was sourced from the United States, Italy and Spain. Sample material is recorded as cDNA or gDNA derived from T cells, B-cell-depleted T cells, or PBMCs.

Study processing details: Reference gene primer amplification yielded estimated nucleated cell counts. Profiling relied on immunoSEQ multiplex PCR, and the TCRdb table lists in-frame clones only, not all of them. V, J and clone size were drawn from that table, and D and trimming were deduced from the DNA. The sample has under 250,000 clones, over 70% seen once. Germline values: CDR1 LGHDT, CDR2 YNNKEL (reference sequence). CDR3 length: 15 residues. V lost 4 bases, J lost 4 bases, and 7 bases stayed unmatched. The rearrangement joins TRBV3-1 (or the pseudogene TRBV3-2) to TRBJ2-3; 8 bases align to TRBD1. The sample comprised peripheral blood. This TCR came from a middle-aged man with active or convalescent COVID-19. The chain's CDR3 is CASSLIRGRADTQYF. The CDR3 DNA follows: TGTGCCAGCAGCCTCATCAGGGGGCGGGCAGATACGCAGTATTTT.